One sample yielded the 7 T cell receptor beta chains listed below, sequenced in a study of blood T cell repertoires in COVID-19. Here immunoSEQ multiplex PCR was the method, and the copy in TCRdb shows in-frame clones only, minus some. The sample includes 100,000 to 150,000 clones, 81% of them seen just once. The specimen was peripheral blood. These TCRs come from a woman aged 45-59 years with acute or convalescent COVID-19.

This chain uses TRBV9 with TRBJ1-2; 8 bases align to TRBD1. Germline V CDR1 and CDR2: SGDLS, YYNGEE. CDR3 size: 11 residues. After removal of 7 bases from V and 4 bases from J, the junction contained 0 bases not matched to a gene. This CDR3 is CASGTGYGYTF. CDR3 DNA: TGTGCCAGCGGGACAGGCTATGGCTACACCTTC.

V and J are TRBV27 and TRBJ1-5, with 7 bases that match TRBD1. CDR1 MNHEY and CDR2 SMNVEV come from the germline V gene (reference sequence). The V segment lost 7 bases and the J segment 4 bases; nucleotides outside the gene matches: 7. The CDR3 runs to 14 residues. CDR3 nucleotide sequence: TGTGCCAGCACCAATCTACAGGGGAATCAGCCCCAGCATTTT. This sequence encodes CASTNLQGNQPQHF.

V is TRBV13 and J is TRBJ2-7; D uncertain. Trimming left V 4 bases short and J 6 bases short, with 10 bases between. Germline CDR1 reads PRHDT; CDR2 reads FYEKMQ (reference sequence). CDR3 length: 12 residues. CDR3 sequence reads: CASSSRLAEQYF. The DNA for the CDR3 is TGTGCCAGCAGCTCCCGTTTAGCCGAGCAGTACTTC.

V usage is TRBV14 and J usage is TRBJ2-1; unclear D gene. CDR3 length equals 16 residues. CDR1 is SGHDN, CDR2 FVKESK, per germline. Trimming removed 1 base at V and 0 bases at J, with 10 bases between. The CDR3 loop reads CASSQVVTSSYNEQFF. The CDR3 region has the DNA TGTGCCAGCAGCCAAGTAGTAACGAGCTCCTACAATGAGCAGTTCTTC.

Concerning this clone itself: Other DNA sequences in the same sample also yield this CDR3. The rearrangement links TRBV18 to TRBJ2-3, with 8 positions matching TRBD2. The CDR3 loop spans 16 amino acids. The ends lost 1 base at V and 3 bases at J; junction bases unmatched: 6. The germline CDR1 and CDR2 sequences are KGHSH and LQKENI. The CDR3 loop is CASSPRLAGHTDTQYF. CDR3 DNA: TGTGCCAGCTCACCACGGCTAGCGGGCCATACAGATACGCAGTATTTT.

The genes are TRBV6-5 and TRBJ1-2; 9 bases agree with TRBD1. CDR3 length: 14 residues. V trimming: 2 bases; J trimming: 2 bases; junction bases outside the gene matches: 0. CDR1 and CDR2 from the germline V gene are MNHEY and SVGAGI. CDR3 protein: CASSYGTGNYGYTF. The CDR3, as DNA: TGTGCCAGCAGTTACGGGACAGGGAACTATGGCTACACCTTC.

The chain links TRBV28 to TRBJ1-1; 7 positions match TRBD1. Looked up from germline, CDR1 is MDHEN and CDR2 is SYDVKM. V trimming: 6 bases; J trimming: 0 bases; junction bases outside the gene matches: 1. The CDR3 contains 13 residues. The CDR3: CASRGTVNTEAFF. The CDR3 DNA reads as TGTGCCAGCAGGGGGACAGTGAACACTGAAGCTTTCTTT.